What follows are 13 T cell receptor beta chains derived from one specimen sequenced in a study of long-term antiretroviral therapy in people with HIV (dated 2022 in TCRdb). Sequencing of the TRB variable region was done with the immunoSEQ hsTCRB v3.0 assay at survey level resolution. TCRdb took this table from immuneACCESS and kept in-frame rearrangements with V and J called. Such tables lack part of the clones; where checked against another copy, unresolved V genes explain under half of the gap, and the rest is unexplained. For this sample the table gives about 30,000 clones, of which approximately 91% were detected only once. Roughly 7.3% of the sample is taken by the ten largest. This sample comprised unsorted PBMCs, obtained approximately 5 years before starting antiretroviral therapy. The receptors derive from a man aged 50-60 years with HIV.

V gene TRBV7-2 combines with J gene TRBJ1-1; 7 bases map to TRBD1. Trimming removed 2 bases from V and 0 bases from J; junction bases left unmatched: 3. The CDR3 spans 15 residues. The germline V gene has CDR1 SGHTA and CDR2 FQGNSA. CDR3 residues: CASSLQGVMNTEAFF. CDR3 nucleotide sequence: TGTGCCAGCAGCTTACAGGGGGTAATGAACACTGAAGCTTTCTTT.

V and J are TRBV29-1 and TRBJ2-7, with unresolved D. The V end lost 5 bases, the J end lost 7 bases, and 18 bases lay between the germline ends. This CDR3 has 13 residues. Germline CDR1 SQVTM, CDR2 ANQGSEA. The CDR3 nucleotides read TGCAGCGTTAACGTCCTGGACGGCTGGGAGCAGTACTTC. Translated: CSVNVLDGWEQYF.

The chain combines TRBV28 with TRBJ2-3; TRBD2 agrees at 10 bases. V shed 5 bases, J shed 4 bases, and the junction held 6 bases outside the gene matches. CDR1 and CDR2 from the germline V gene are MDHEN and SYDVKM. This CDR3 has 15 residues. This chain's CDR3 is CASSLPSGGADTQYF. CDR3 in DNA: TGTGCCAGCAGTCTACCCAGCGGGGGGGCAGATACGCAGTATTTT.

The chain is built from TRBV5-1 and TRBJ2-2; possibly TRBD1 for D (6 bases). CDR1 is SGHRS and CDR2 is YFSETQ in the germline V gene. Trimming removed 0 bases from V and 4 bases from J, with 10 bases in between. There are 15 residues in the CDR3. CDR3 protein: CASSLGGQGTGELFF. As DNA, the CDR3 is TGCGCCAGCAGCTTGGGGGGGCAGGGCACCGGGGAGCTGTTTTTT.

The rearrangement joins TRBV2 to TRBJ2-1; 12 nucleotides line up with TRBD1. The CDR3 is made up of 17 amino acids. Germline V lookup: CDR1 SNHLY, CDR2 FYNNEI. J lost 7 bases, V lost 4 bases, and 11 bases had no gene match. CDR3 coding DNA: TGTGCCAGCAGTGGGAGGGATGGGACAGGGGGCTGGAATGAGCAGTTCTTC. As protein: CASSGRDGTGGWNEQFF.

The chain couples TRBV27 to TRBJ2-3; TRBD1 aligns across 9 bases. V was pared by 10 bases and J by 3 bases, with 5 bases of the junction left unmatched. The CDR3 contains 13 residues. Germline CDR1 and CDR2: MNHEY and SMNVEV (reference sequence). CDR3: CATRDRVTDTQYF. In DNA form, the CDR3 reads TGTGCCACCCGGGACAGGGTGACAGATACGCAGTATTTT.

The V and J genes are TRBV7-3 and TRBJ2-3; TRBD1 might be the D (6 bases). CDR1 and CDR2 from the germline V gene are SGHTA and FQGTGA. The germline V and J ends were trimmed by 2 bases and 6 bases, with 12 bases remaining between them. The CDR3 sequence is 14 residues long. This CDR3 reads CASSLGTRGDTQYF. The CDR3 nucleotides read TGTGCCAGCAGCTTAGGGACCAGGGGCGATACGCAGTATTTT. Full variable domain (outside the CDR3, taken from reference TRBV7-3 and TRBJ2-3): GAGVSQTPSNKVTEKGKYVELRCDPISGHTALYWYRQSLGQGPEFLIYFQGTGAADDSGLPNDRFFAVRPEGSVSTLKIQRTERGDSAVYLCASSLGTRGDTQYFGPGTRLTVL.

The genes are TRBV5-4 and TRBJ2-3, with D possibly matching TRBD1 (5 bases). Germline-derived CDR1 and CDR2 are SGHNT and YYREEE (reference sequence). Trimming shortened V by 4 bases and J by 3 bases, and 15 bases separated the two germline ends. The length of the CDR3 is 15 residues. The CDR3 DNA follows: TGTGCCAGCAGCCCAGGGCTAGTGGGGACAGATACGCAGTATTTT. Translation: CASSPGLVGTDTQYF. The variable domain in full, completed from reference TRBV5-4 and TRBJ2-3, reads ETGVTQSPTHLIKTRGQQVTLRCSSQSGHNTVSWYQQALGQGPQFIFQYYREEENGRGNFPPRFSGLQFPNYSSELNVNALELDDSALYLCASSPGLVGTDTQYFGPGTRLTVL.

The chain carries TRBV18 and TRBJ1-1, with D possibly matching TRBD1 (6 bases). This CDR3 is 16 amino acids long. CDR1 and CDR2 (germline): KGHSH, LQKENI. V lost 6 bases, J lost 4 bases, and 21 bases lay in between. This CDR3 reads CASSSISAGDGTEAFF. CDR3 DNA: TGTGCCAGCTCGTCGATATCCGCAGGGGATGGCACTGAAGCTTTCTTT.

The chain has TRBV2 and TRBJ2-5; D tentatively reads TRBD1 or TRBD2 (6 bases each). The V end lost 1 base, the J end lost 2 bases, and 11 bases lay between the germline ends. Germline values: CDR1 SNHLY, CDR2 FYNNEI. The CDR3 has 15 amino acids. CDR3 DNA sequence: TGTGCCAGCAGTGAAGAGGGGGGACGACAAGAGACCCAGTACTTC. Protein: CASSEEGGRQETQYF.

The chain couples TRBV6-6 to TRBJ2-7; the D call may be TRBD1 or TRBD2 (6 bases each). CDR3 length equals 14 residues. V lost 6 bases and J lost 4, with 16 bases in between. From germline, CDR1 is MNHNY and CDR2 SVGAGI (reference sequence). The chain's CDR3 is CASSPLGGQYEQYF. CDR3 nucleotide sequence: TGTGCCAGCAGCCCGCTTGGGGGGCAATACGAGCAGTACTTC.

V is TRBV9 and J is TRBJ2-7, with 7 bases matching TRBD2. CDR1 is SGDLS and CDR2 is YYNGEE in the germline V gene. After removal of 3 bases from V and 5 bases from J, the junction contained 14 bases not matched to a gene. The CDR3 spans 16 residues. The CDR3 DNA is TGTGCCAGCAGCGCCAGAGGGTGGGACTATTTGGACGAGCAGTACTTC. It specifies CASSARGWDYLDEQYF.

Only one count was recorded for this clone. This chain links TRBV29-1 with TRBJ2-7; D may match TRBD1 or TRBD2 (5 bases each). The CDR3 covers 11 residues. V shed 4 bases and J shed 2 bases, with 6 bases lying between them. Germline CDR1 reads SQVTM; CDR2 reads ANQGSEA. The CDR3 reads CSVGGTYEQYF. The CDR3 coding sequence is TGCAGCGTTGGGGGGACCTACGAGCAGTACTTC.